The 7 T cell receptor beta chains in this list originate from one sample, sequenced in a study of tumor and adjacent non-tumor tissue in lung cancer. The library came from three nested PCR rounds adapted from ARM-PCR protocols. TCRdb reanalysed the multiplex PCR reads using MiXCR and keeps one entry per CDR3 protein. The sample has 98,000 or so distinct CDR3 sequences, 80% seen once. This sample's RNA came from whole unsorted tissue. The normal lung tissue was taken more than 3 cm from the tumor edge. The sample consisted of distant non-tumor lung tissue. The receptors here all came from a man aged 55 to 70 with small cell lung cancer.

A single count supports this clonotype. The conserved phenylalanine or tryptophan normally closing the CDR3 is absent here, so this likely arose from a read error. V and J are TRBV11-2 and TRBJ2-7; 7 bases are a match to TRBD2. CDR1 is SGHAT, CDR2 FQNNGV, per germline. The CDR3 is 13 amino acids. V lost 10 bases and J lost 4; bases outside the gene matches: 10. This chain's CDR3 is CATRFPSGYEQYA. In DNA form, the CDR3 reads TGTGCCACCAGATTCCCTAGCGGATACGAGCAGTACGCC.

Within the sample, this clonotype is medium-sized. The rearrangement links TRBV4-1 to TRBJ2-2; D might be TRBD1 or TRBD2, each matching 6 bases. The ends were cut back, 5 bases at V and 5 bases at J, with 12 bases in the middle. The CDR3 has 14 amino acids. Germline V CDR1 and CDR2: MGHRA, YSYEKL. Here the CDR3 reads CASSRGAYTGELFF. The CDR3 bases are TGCGCCAGCAGCAGGGGGGCCTATACCGGGGAGCTGTTTTTT.

The chain recombines TRBV29-1 with TRBJ2-3; D is unresolved. The J call may be faulty, since TRBJ1-5 better matches the DNA end. The CDR3 extends over 12 amino acids. From germline, CDR1 is SQVTM and CDR2 ANQGSEA. Written as DNA, the CDR3 is TGCAGCGAAACATCAGGCACAGATAGGCAGCATTTT. Encoded protein: CSETSGTDRQHF.

Notes on this clonotype: This may be a read error, as it is one base from a much larger clone. The genes are TRBV20-1 and TRBJ1-1; D is ambiguous. The length of the CDR3 is 15 residues. From germline, CDR1 is DFQATT and CDR2 SNEGSKA (reference sequence). The CDR3: CSARKPGAMNIEAFF. The DNA of the CDR3 is TGCAGTGCTAGAAAGCCGGGAGCTATGAACATTGAAGCTTTCTTT.

This clonotype was found a few times. This may be a read error, as it is one base from a much larger clone. The V and J genes are TRBV5-8 and TRBJ2-3; the match to TRBD2 covers 10 bases. The V gene end was trimmed by 1 base and the J gene end by 8 bases; junction bases not matched to a gene: 7. Germline assignment: CDR1 SGHTS and CDR2 YDEGEE. This CDR3 has 15 residues. The CDR3: CASSLLAGVGVTQYF. The CDR3 DNA follows: TGTGCCAGCAGCTTGCTAGCGGGAGTAGGGGTTACGCAGTATTTT.

To note about this clonotype: Since no conserved phenylalanine or tryptophan closes the CDR3, a read error is the likely cause. No DNA is shown, since the ends of the CDR3 on it are uncertain; the CDR3 is the one TCRdb lists. This chain connects TRBV11-3 to TRBJ1-2. The germline V gene has CDR1 SGHNT and CDR2 YENEEA. The CDR3 spans 14 amino acids, including both terminal residues. CDR3: CASNLGGINYGYTV.

With regard to this clonotype: Given a much more abundant clone one base away, this may be a read error. The conserved phenylalanine or tryptophan is not found at the CDR3 terminus, so this likely reflects a read error. The rearrangement uses TRBV30 and TRBJ2-7, with a tentative D call TRBD2 (6 bases). The germline gives CDR1 GTSNPN, CDR2 SVGIG (reference sequence). Trimming stripped 0 bases from V and 7 bases from J, with 16 bases between. The CDR3 has 14 amino acids. CDR3 amino acids: CAWSVWGRAGEQYL. Here the CDR3 DNA reads TGTGCCTGGAGTGTATGGGGCAGGGCGGGGGAGCAGTACTTG.